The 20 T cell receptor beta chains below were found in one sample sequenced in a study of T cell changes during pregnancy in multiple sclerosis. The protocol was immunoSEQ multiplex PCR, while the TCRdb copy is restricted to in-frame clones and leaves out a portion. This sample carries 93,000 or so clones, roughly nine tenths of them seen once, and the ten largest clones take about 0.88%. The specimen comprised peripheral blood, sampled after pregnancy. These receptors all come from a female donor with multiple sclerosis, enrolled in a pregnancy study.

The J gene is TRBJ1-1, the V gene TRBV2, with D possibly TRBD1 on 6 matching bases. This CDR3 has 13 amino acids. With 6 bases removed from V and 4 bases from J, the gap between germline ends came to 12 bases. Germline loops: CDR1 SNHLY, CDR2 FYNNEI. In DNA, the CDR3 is TGTGCCAGCAGGAACAGGGCGGGCACTGAAGCTTTCTTT. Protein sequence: CASRNRAGTEAFF.

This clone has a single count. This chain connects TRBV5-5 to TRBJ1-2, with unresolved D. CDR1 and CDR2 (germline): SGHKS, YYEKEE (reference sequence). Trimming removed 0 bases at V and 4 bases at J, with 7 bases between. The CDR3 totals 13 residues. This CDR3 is CASSLGDSYGYTF. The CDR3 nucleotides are TGTGCCAGCAGCTTGGGTGACTCCTATGGCTACACCTTC. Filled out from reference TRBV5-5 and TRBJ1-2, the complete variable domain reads DAGVTQSPTHLIKTRGQQVTLRCSPISGHKSVSWYQQVLGQGPQFIFQYYEKEERGRGNFPDRFSARQFPNYSSELNVNALLLGDSALYLCASSLGDSYGYTFGSGTRLTVV.

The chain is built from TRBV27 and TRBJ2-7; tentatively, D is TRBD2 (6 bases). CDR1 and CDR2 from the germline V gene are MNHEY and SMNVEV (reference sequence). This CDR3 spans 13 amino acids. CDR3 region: CGSGGEGGYEQYF. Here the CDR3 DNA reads TGTGGTAGTGGCGGAGAGGGAGGCTACGAGCAGTACTTC.

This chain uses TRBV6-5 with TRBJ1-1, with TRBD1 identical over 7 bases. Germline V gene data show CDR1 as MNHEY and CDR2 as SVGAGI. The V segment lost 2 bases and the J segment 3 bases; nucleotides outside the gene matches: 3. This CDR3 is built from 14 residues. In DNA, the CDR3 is TGTGCCAGCAGTTACAGGGGGCGGGACACTGAAGCTTTCTTT. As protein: CASSYRGRDTEAFF.

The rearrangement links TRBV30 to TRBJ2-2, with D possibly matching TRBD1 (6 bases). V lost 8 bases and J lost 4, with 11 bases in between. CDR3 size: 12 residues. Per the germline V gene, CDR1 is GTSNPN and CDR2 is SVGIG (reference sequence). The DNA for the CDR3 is TGTGCCCGCCGGACAGCCACCGGGGAGCTGTTTTTT. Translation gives CARRTATGELFF.

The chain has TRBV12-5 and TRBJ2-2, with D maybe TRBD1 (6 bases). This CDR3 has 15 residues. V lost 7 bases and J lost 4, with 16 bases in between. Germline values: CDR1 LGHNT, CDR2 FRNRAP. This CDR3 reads CASVMEGGFTGELFF. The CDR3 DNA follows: TGTGCTAGTGTTATGGAAGGGGGATTCACCGGGGAGCTGTTTTTT.

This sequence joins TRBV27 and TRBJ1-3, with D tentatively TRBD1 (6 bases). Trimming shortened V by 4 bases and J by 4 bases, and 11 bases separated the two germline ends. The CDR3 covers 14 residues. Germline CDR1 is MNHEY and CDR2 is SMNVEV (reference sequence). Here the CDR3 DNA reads TGTGCCAGCAGTTCTACAGGGTCGGGAAACACCATATATTTT. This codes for CASSSTGSGNTIYF.

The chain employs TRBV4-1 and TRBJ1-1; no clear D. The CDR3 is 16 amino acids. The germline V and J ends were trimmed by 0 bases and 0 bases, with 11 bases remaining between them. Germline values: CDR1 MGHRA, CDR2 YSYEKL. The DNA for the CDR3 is TGCGCCAGCAGCCAAGAAAGTGGTCAGGTGAACACTGAAGCTTTCTTT. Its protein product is CASSQESGQVNTEAFF.

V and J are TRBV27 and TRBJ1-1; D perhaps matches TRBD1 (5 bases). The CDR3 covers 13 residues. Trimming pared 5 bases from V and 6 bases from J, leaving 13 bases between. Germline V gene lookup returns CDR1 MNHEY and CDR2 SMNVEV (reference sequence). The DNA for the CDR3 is TGTGCCAGCAGTCCGGGGGTAGGGTCTGAAGCTTTCTTT. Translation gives CASSPGVGSEAFF.

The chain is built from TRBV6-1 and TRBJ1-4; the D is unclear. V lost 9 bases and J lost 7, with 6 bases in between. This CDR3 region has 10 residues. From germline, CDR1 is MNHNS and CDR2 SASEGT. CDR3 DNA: TGTGCCAGTCGGGGTGAAAAACTGTTTTTT. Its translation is CASRGEKLFF.

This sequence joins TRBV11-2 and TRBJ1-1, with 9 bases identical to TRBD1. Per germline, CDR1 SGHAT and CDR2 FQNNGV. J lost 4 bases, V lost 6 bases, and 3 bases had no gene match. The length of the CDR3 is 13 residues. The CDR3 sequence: CASRGQGATEAFF. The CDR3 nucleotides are TGTGCCAGCAGGGGACAGGGAGCCACTGAAGCTTTCTTT.

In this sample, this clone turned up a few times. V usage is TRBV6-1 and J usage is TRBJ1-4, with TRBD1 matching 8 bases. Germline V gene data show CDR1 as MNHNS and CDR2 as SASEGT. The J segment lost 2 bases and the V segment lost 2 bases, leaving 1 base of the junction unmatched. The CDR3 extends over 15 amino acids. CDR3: CASSEWTGTNEKLFF. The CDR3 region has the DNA TGTGCCAGCAGTGAATGGACAGGGACTAATGAAAAACTGTTTTTT.

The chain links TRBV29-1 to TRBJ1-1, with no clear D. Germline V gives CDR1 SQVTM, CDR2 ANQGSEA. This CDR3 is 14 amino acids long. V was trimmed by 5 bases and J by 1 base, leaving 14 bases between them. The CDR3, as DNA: TGCAGCGTTCTCCCTTGGACTGGGAACACTGAAGCTTTCTTT. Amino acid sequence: CSVLPWTGNTEAFF. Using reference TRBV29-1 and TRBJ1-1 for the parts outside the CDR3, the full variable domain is SAVISQKPSRDICQRGTSLTIQCQVDSQVTMMFWYRQQPGQSLTLIATANQGSEATYESGFVIDKFPISRPNLTFSTLTVSNMSPEDSSIYLCSVLPWTGNTEAFFGQGTRLTVV.

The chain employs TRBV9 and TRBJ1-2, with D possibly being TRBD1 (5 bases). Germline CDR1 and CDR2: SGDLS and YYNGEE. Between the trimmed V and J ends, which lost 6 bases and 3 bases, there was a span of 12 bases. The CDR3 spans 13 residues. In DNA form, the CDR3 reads TGTGCCAGCACGTCCAGGGTTGACTATGGCTACACCTTC. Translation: CASTSRVDYGYTF.

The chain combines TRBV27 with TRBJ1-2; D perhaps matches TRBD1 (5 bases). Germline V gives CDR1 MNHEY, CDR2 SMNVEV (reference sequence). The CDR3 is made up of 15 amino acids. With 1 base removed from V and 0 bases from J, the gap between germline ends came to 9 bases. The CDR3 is CASSLWSGTNYGYTF. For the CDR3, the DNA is TGTGCCAGCAGTTTATGGTCAGGGACTAACTATGGCTACACCTTC.

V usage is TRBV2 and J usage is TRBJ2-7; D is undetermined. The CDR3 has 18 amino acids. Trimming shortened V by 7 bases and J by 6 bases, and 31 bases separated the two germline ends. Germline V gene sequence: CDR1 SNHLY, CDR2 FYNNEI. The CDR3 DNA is TGTGCCAGCACCCGAGACCAGACTGACCCTACGATCGTTATCGAGCAGTACTTC. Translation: CASTRDQTDPTIVIEQYF.

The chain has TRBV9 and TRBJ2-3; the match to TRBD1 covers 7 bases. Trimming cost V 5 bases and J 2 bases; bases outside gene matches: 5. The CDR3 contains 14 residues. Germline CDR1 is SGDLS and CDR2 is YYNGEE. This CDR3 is CASSPGQLTDTQYF. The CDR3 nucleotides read TGTGCCAGCAGTCCGGGACAGCTCACAGATACGCAGTATTTT. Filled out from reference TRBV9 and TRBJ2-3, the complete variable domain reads DSGVTQTPKHLITATGQRVTLRCSPRSGDLSVYWYQQSLDQGLQFLIQYYNGEERAKGNILERFSAQQFPDLHSELNLSSLELGDSALYFCASSPGQLTDTQYFGPGTRLTVL.

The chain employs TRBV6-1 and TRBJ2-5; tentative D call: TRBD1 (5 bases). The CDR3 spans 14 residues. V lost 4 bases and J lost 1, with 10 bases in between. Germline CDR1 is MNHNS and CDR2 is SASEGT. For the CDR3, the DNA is TGTGCCAGCAGTGTTAGCAGGGCCCAAGAGACCCAGTACTTC. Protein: CASSVSRAQETQYF.

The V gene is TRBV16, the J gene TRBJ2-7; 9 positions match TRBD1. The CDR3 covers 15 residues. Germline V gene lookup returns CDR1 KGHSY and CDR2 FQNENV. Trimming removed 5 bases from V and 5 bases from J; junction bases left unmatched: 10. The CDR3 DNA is TGTGCCAGCAGCTTCCCTAACAGGGGGCGTAACGAGCAGTACTTC. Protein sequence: CASSFPNRGRNEQYF.

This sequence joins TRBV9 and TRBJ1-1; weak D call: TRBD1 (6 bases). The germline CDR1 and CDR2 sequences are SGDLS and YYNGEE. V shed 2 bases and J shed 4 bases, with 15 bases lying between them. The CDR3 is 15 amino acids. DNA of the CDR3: TGTGCCAGCAGCGTCGGGACAACCCAGCGCACTGAAGCTTTCTTT. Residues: CASSVGTTQRTEAFF.